Below are 25 T cell receptor beta chains sequenced from a single sample in a study of blood T cell repertoires in COVID-19. Assay used: immunoSEQ multiplex PCR; TCRdb lists only in-frame clones, some missing. There are about 430,000 clones in the sample; around nine tenths occur only once, and around 1.5% lies in the top ten. The sample consisted of PBMCs or T cells enriched from blood (not recorded which). These TCRs come from a young woman who had been exposed to COVID-19.

V and J are TRBV4-2 and TRBJ2-7; TRBD2 aligns across 10 bases. Germline V gene data show CDR1 as LGHNA and CDR2 as YNFKEQ. V was pared by 0 bases and J by 5 bases, with 7 bases of the junction left unmatched. CDR3 size: 16 residues. The chain's CDR3 is CASSQDGSSGSHEQYF. CDR3 DNA sequence: TGTGCCAGCAGCCAAGATGGGTCTAGCGGGAGCCACGAGCAGTACTTC.

The rearrangement links TRBV28 to TRBJ2-1; TRBD2 matches 7 bases. CDR1 MDHEN and CDR2 SYDVKM come from the germline V gene. J was trimmed by 7 bases and V by 3 bases; bases with no gene match: 3. The CDR3 spans 13 residues. CDR3 DNA: TGTGCCAGCAGTTTGGGCGGGAGAAATGAGCAGTTCTTC. This encodes CASSLGGRNEQFF.

The chain joins TRBV19 to TRBJ2-5, with D possibly matching TRBD1 (6 bases). CDR3 length: 17 residues. Germline assignment: CDR1 LNHDA and CDR2 SQIVND (reference sequence). V shed 4 bases and J shed 4 bases, with 22 bases lying between them. CDR3 loop: CASSTSFPGAGGETQYF. The DNA for the CDR3 is TGTGCCAGTAGTACATCTTTCCCAGGGGCCGGAGGAGAGACCCAGTACTTC. Full variable domain (missing parts from reference TRBV19 and TRBJ2-5): DGGITQSPKYLFRKEGQNVTLSCEQNLNHDAMYWYRQDPGQGLRLIYYSQIVNDFQKGDIAEGYSVSREKKESFPLTVTSAQKNPTAFYLCASSTSFPGAGGETQYFGPGTRLLVL.

V and J are TRBV5-1 and TRBJ2-5; a weak D match, TRBD2 (6 bases). Germline loops: CDR1 SGHRS, CDR2 YFSETQ. The CDR3 extends over 16 amino acids. V lost 4 bases and J 2 bases, leaving 18 bases between the germline ends. The CDR3 coding sequence is TGCGCCAGCAGCCCAAACGCGGGATTACTACAAGAGACCCAGTACTTC. Translating it yields CASSPNAGLLQETQYF.

The chain employs TRBV18 and TRBJ1-5, with D possibly being TRBD1 (5 bases). The germline CDR1 and CDR2 sequences are KGHSH and LQKENI. V gave up 3 bases and J gave up 7 bases, with 16 bases separating them. The CDR3 runs to 15 residues. CDR3 protein: CASSPRQTELQPQHF. The CDR3 bases are TGTGCCAGCTCACCTAGACAGACGGAACTGCAGCCCCAGCATTTT.

The chain recombines TRBV9 with TRBJ2-1, with D perhaps matching TRBD2 (5 bases). Germline CDR1 is SGDLS and CDR2 is YYNGEE. The CDR3 is made up of 15 amino acids. Trimming took 0 bases from V and 4 from J, leaving 11 bases between them. CDR3 loop: CASSVEASRYNEQFF. The CDR3 nucleotides are TGTGCCAGCAGCGTAGAGGCTAGCAGGTACAATGAGCAGTTCTTC.

The chain couples TRBV15 to TRBJ2-3, with TRBD2 identical over 12 bases. The CDR3 sequence is 17 residues long. The J segment lost 3 bases and the V segment lost 1 base, leaving 5 bases of the junction unmatched. Germline CDR1 is LNHNV and CDR2 is YYDKDF (reference sequence). The DNA of the CDR3 is TGTGCCACCAGCAGAGTGACTAGCGGGAGTTGGACAGATACGCAGTATTTT. Encoded protein: CATSRVTSGSWTDTQYF.

The chain links TRBV28 to TRBJ1-4, with TRBD1 identical over 8 bases. CDR1 and CDR2 (germline): MDHEN, SYDVKM. V lost 6 bases, J lost 6 bases, and 9 bases stayed unmatched. This CDR3 region has 15 residues. Here the CDR3 DNA reads TGTGCCAGCAGCGATGCAAGGACAGGGTATGAAAAACTGTTTTTT. Protein: CASSDARTGYEKLFF.

The genes are TRBV5-1 and TRBJ1-1; the D gene is possibly TRBD1 (5 bases). This CDR3 has 12 amino acids. V lost 1 base, J lost 4 bases, and 5 bases lay in between. CDR1 and CDR2 (germline): SGHRS, YFSETQ. This CDR3 reads CASSLTGTEAFF. CDR3 DNA: TGCGCCAGCAGCTTGACAGGCACTGAAGCTTTCTTT.

This chain links TRBV7-2 with TRBJ1-4; 8 bases are shared with TRBD1. J gave up 4 bases and V 4 bases, and 5 bases lay outside the gene matches. Germline values: CDR1 SGHTA, CDR2 FQGNSA. The CDR3 is made up of 15 amino acids. In DNA, the CDR3 is TGTGCCAGCAGCTCCCTGACAGGGGTTAATGAAAAACTGTTTTTT. Protein product: CASSSLTGVNEKLFF.

The V gene is TRBV7-2, the J gene TRBJ1-6, with D possibly being TRBD1 (6 bases). CDR3 length equals 15 residues. Trimming pared 1 base from V and 10 bases from J, leaving 14 bases between. CDR1 SGHTA and CDR2 FQGNSA come from the germline V gene. In DNA, the CDR3 is TGTGCCAGCAGCTTAGAGGCAGGGGTTAGGTCACCCCTCCACTTT. Its protein product is CASSLEAGVRSPLHF.

The chain has TRBV7-9 and TRBJ2-2, with TRBD1 matching 9 bases. With V trimmed by 2 bases and J by 1 base, 8 bases remained unmatched. The CDR3 has 18 amino acids. CDR1 is SEHNR, CDR2 FQNEAQ, per germline (reference sequence). The CDR3 nucleotides are TGTGCCAGCAGCTTAATAGGGCCGGGACAGGGGAACACCGGGGAGCTGTTTTTT. This gives the protein CASSLIGPGQGNTGELFF.

This clone was detected only a few times. The chain combines TRBV3-1 (or the pseudogene TRBV3-2) with TRBJ1-2, with no clear D. Trimming shortened V by 0 bases and J by 4 bases, and 15 bases separated the two germline ends. Germline V gene sequence: CDR1 LGHDT, CDR2 YNNKEL (reference sequence). The CDR3 extends over 16 amino acids. The DNA for the CDR3 is TGTGCCAGCAGCCAAGATAGAGGGCCGTTGGGCTATGGCTACACCTTC. Translating it yields CASSQDRGPLGYGYTF.

In this sample, this clone turned up once. Written as DNA, the CDR3 is TGTGCCAGCAGCCAAGCCGGGGCTGAAGCTTTCTTT. Its protein is CASSQAGAEAFF. The chain is built from TRBV14 and TRBJ1-1; D remains unclear. The CDR3 is 12 amino acids. V lost 1 base, J lost 6 bases, and 6 bases lay in between. From germline, CDR1 is SGHDN and CDR2 FVKESK.

This chain connects TRBV18 to TRBJ1-2; the D is unclear. Germline V gene lookup returns CDR1 KGHSH and CDR2 LQKENI. The CDR3 length is 14 residues. V was shortened by 0 bases and J by 2 bases, with 7 bases between the two germline ends. CDR3 in amino acids: CASSPPSGNYGYTF. In DNA, the CDR3 is TGTGCCAGCTCACCACCCTCGGGGAACTATGGCTACACCTTC.

The CDR3 reads CASSLRTSTTRDEQFF. The CDR3 DNA sequence: TGTGCCAGCAGCTTAAGGACTAGCACCACTAGGGATGAGCAGTTCTTC. The V gene is TRBV7-9, the J gene TRBJ2-1; 8 positions agree with TRBD2. The trim removed 2 bases at V and 8 bases at J, leaving 11 bases unmatched. This CDR3 comprises 16 residues. Germline lookup yields CDR1 SEHNR and CDR2 FQNEAQ (reference sequence).

This clone was seen a few times. This chain joins TRBV30 and TRBJ1-1; the match to TRBD1 covers 11 bases. The CDR3 loop spans 13 amino acids. Germline V gene sequence: CDR1 GTSNPN, CDR2 SVGIG (reference sequence). Losses at the gene ends were 2 bases for V and 6 bases for J; bases not matched to a gene: 2. DNA for the CDR3: TGTGCCTGGAGTCGGGACAGGGGGGCTGAAGCTTTCTTT. Protein: CAWSRDRGAEAFF.

About this clone itself: One end of the junction does not line up with germline, which may come from a read error. The gene calls are TRBV7-7 and TRBJ2-1; TRBD1 matches at 9 bases. The germline V gene encodes CDR1 SSHAT and CDR2 FNYEAQ (reference sequence). The CDR3 runs 13 residues. The DNA of the CDR3 is TGTGCTAGCAGCCCGGGGACAGGGAATGAGCAGTTCTTC. Amino acid sequence: CASSPGTGNEQFF.

V gene TRBV27 combines with J gene TRBJ2-7; TRBD2 matches at 8 bases. Germline CDR1 is MNHEY and CDR2 is SMNVEV (reference sequence). Trimming cost V 0 bases and J 9 bases; bases outside gene matches: 10. The CDR3 has 15 residues. CDR3 loop: CASSLSDTRTSWQYF. The CDR3 DNA follows: TGTGCCAGCAGTTTATCCGACACCCGGACTAGCTGGCAGTACTTC.

The chain carries TRBV7-2 and TRBJ2-1; 7 bases align to TRBD2. This CDR3 has 12 amino acids. Unmatched junction bases numbered 2, after V lost 5 bases and J lost 7 bases. Per the germline V gene, CDR1 is SGHTA and CDR2 is FQGNSA. CDR3 DNA: TGTGCCAGCAGCCAGGGACTAAATGAGCAGTTCTTC. This gives the protein CASSQGLNEQFF.

This rearrangement joins TRBV5-4 to TRBJ1-4; D might be TRBD1 (5 bases). Germline CDR1 is SGHNT and CDR2 is YYREEE (reference sequence). V was trimmed by 4 bases and J by 3 bases, leaving 13 bases between them. The CDR3 runs to 15 residues. CDR3 region: CASSLSRDANEKLFF. For the CDR3, the DNA is TGTGCCAGCAGCCTAAGCAGGGATGCTAATGAAAAACTGTTTTTT.

This clone came up once. In nucleotides, the CDR3 is TGTGCTAGTGGTTTGGCTATACTGGGAACAGGGCACGGAGCTTCACCCCTCCACTTT. Translated, it gives CASGLAILGTGHGASPLHF. The chain has TRBV12-5 and TRBJ1-6, with D possibly being TRBD1 (6 bases). The CDR3 runs 19 residues. Per the germline V gene, CDR1 is LGHNT and CDR2 is FRNRAP. The V end was cut by 1 base, the J end by 9 bases, with 25 bases between.

This chain joins TRBV2 and TRBJ2-5; 11 bases are a match to TRBD1. The CDR3 is 15 residues long. The V gene end was trimmed by 4 bases and the J gene end by 2 bases; junction bases not matched to a gene: 3. CDR1 is SNHLY, CDR2 FYNNEI, per germline. As DNA, the CDR3 is TGTGCCAGCAGTGGGACAGGGGGCCTTCAAGAGACCCAGTACTTC. It yields the protein CASSGTGGLQETQYF.

The rearrangement uses TRBV28 and TRBJ1-3; the D is unclear. The CDR3 contains 15 residues. V dropped 7 bases and J dropped 0 bases, with 13 bases sitting between them. Germline lookup yields CDR1 MDHEN and CDR2 SYDVKM. For the CDR3, the DNA is TGTGCCAGCATCCCCCCCGGGTCCTCTGGAAACACCATATATTTT. It encodes CASIPPGSSGNTIYF.

The genes are TRBV11-2 and TRBJ1-4, with D unresolved. The CDR3 spans 13 residues. Germline CDR1 reads SGHAT; CDR2 reads FQNNGV. Trimming pared 2 bases from V and 8 bases from J, leaving 9 bases between. CDR3 loop: CASSLWVREKLFF. The CDR3 DNA sequence: TGTGCCAGCAGCTTATGGGTGAGGGAAAAACTGTTTTTT. Variable domain in full (rest from reference TRBV11-2 and TRBJ1-4): EAGVAQSPRYKIIEKRQSVAFWCNPISGHATLYWYQQILGQGPKLLIQFQNNGVVDDSQLPKDRFSAERLKGVDSTLKIQPAKLEDSAVYLCASSLWVREKLFFGSGTQLSVL.